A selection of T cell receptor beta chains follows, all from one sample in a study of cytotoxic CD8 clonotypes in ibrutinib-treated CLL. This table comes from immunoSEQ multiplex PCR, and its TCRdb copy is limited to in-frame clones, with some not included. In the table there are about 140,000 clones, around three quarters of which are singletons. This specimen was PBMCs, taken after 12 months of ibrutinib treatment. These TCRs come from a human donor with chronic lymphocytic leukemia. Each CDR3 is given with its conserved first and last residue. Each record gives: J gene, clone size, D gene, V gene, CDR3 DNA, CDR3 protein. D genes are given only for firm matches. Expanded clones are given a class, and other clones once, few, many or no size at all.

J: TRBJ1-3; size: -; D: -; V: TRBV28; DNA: TGTGCCAGCAGTTTATCTATAGGGTACACCATATATTTT; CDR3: CASSLSIGYTIYF
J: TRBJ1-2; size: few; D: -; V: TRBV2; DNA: TGTGCCAGCAGTATAGCCAACTATGGCTACACCTTC; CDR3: CASSIANYGYTF
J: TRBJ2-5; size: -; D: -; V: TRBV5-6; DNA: TGTGCCAGCAGCTTGGCAGAGGGGACCCAGTACTTC; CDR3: CASSLAEGTQYF
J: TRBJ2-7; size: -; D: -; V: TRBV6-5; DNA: TGTGCCAGCAGTATAGGCTACGAGCAGTACTTC; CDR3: CASSIGYEQYF
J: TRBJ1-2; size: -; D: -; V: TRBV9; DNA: TGTGCCAGCACCTGGGGGCCGGGGTCGGACTATGGCTACACCTTC; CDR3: CASTWGPGSDYGYTF
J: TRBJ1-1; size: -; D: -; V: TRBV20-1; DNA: TGCAGTGCTTCCACGTACACTGAAGCTTTCTTT; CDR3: CSASTYTEAFF
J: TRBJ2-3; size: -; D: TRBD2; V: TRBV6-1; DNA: TGTGCCAGCAGTGCCTCTAGCGGATACACAGATACGCAGTATTTT; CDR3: CASSASSGYTDTQYF
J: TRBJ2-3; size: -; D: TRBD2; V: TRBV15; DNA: TGTGCCACCAGCAGAGATCTCGGTCGGGGGGTCCGCTCAGATACGCAGTATTTT; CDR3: CATSRDLGRGVRSDTQYF
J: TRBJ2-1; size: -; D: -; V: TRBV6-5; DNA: TGTGCCAGCAGTTCGCCGACCGCCTATGAGCAGTTCTTC; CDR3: CASSSPTAYEQFF
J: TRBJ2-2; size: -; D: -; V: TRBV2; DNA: TGTGCCAGCAGTGAAATTACCAGTTTCACCGGGGAGCTGTTTTTT; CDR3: CASSEITSFTGELFF
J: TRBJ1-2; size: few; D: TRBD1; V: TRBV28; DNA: TGTGCCAGCAGTTCCCCTCAAGGACAGGGGGGAGGCTACACCTTC; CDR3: CASSSPQGQGGGYTF
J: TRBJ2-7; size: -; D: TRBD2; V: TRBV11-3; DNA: TGTGCCAGCGGGACTAGCGGGGTCTACGAGCAGTACTTC; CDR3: CASGTSGVYEQYF
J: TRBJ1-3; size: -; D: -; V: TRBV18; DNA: TGTGCCAGCTCACCCGGCAGCTCTGGAAACACCATATATTTT; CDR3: CASSPGSSGNTIYF
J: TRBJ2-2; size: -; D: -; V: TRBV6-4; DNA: TGTGCCAGCAGTGTTTCACCGGAGCCCTCGAACACCGGGGAGCTGTTTTTT; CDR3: CASSVSPEPSNTGELFF
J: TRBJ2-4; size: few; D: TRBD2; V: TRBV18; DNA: TGTGCCAGCTCACCACCCCTAGCGGGAGCCCGGCCCGGGGGAAACATTCAGTACTTC; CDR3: CASSPPLAGARPGGNIQYF
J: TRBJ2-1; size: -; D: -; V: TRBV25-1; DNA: TGTGCCAGCAGTGAAGCAGGGCCCAGATACAATGAGCAGTTCTTC; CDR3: CASSEAGPRYNEQFF
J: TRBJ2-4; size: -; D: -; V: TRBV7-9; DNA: TGTGCCAGCAGCCTCCCTCGGACAGATCAGTACTTC; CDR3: CASSLPRTDQYF
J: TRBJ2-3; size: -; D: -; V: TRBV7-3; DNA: TGTGCCAGCAGCTTAATGATCGGGGAAGATACGCAGTATTTT; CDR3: CASSLMIGEDTQYF
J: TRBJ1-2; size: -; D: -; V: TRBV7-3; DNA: TGTGCCAGCAGCTTAACGAAGGCAGGGTCTGGCTACACCTTC; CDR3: CASSLTKAGSGYTF
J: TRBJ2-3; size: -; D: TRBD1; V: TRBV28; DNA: TGTGCCAGCAGCCCTCAGGACAGGCGACTCACAGATACGCAGTATTTT; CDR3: CASSPQDRRLTDTQYF
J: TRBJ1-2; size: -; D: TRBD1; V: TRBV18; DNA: TGTGCCAGCTCACCACAGGGACAGGGGACGGGCTACACCTTC; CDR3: CASSPQGQGTGYTF
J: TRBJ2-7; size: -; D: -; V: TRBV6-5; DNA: TGTGCCAGCAGTTACGCTTGGGACGGAGCCTACGAGCAGTACTTC; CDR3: CASSYAWDGAYEQYF
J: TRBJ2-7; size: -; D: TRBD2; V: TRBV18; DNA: TGTGCCAGCTCACCCGGGACTAGCGGGACCTTCGGCGAGCAGTACTTC; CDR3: CASSPGTSGTFGEQYF